Each of the 30 T cell receptor beta chains below was sequenced from the same sample in a study of cytomegalovirus exposure and HLA in healthy donors. PCR employed 60 Vbeta and 13 Jbeta primers. Sequenced by immunoSEQ multiplex PCR; TCRdb stores in-frame clones only, minus some. This table has around 170,000 clones, less than 85% appearing once. Sequences were obtained from PBMCs. The receptors stem from a man aged 40-49 years in good health and CMV-seronegative.

V usage is TRBV18 and J usage is TRBJ2-2; 8 bases match TRBD1. The germline V gene has CDR1 KGHSH and CDR2 LQKENI. V lost 2 bases, J lost 0 bases, and 5 bases stayed unmatched. CDR3 length: 17 residues. The CDR3 sequence: CASSPKTGDTNTGELFF. DNA for the CDR3: TGTGCCAGCTCACCAAAGACAGGGGATACGAACACCGGGGAGCTGTTTTTT. The whole variable domain, remainder taken from reference TRBV18 and TRBJ2-2, is NAGVMQNPRHLVRRRGQEARLRCSPMKGHSHVYWYRQLPEEGLKFMVYLQKENIIDESGMPKERFSAEFPKEGPSILRIQQVVRGDSAAYFCASSPKTGDTNTGELFFGEGSRLTVL.

This chain joins TRBV5-4 and TRBJ2-4, with a tentative D call TRBD2 (7 bases). From germline, CDR1 is SGHNT and CDR2 YYREEE (reference sequence). This CDR3 has 15 residues. Trimming cost V 3 bases and J 5 bases, with 15 bases left between them. Here the CDR3 reads CASSSVEGGENIQYF. CDR3 nucleotides: TGTGCCAGCAGCTCGGTGGAGGGGGGGGAAAACATTCAGTACTTC.

The chain employs TRBV5-1 and TRBJ1-5; tentative D call: TRBD1 (5 bases). Trimming left V 0 bases short and J 5 bases short, with 12 bases between. The germline V gene encodes CDR1 SGHRS and CDR2 YFSETQ. The CDR3 totals 15 residues. The CDR3 here is CASSLGGLGDQPQHF. The CDR3 nucleotides read TGCGCCAGCAGCTTGGGGGGCCTAGGGGATCAGCCCCAGCATTTT.

The chain links TRBV2 to TRBJ1-5; 11 bases line up with TRBD1. V shed 7 bases and J 6 bases; nucleotides not matched to a gene: 5. The CDR3 spans 14 residues. CDR1 and CDR2 from the germline V gene are SNHLY and FYNNEI. CDR3 amino acids: CASTLDRGPQPQHF. The CDR3 DNA is TGTGCCAGCACTTTGGACAGGGGGCCTCAGCCCCAGCATTTT.

The DNA of the CDR3 is TGTGCCAGTAGTAGCCTAATGGGGGGTAACTATGGCTACACCTTC. It yields the protein CASSSLMGGNYGYTF. V usage is TRBV19 and J usage is TRBJ1-2; possibly TRBD1 for D (5 bases). The CDR3 totals 15 residues. From germline, CDR1 is LNHDA and CDR2 SQIVND (reference sequence). V lost 4 bases to trimming and J lost 1 base, with 13 bases between them.

This chain uses TRBV7-2 with TRBJ2-1, with TRBD1 as a possible D gene (6 bases). The CDR3 loop spans 12 amino acids. Trimming took off 4 bases at V and 10 bases at J, with 11 bases between the two ends. CDR1 and CDR2 from the germline V gene are SGHTA and FQGNSA. The CDR3 here is CASSSDRTEQFF. The DNA for the CDR3 is TGTGCCAGCAGCTCGGACAGAACAGAGCAGTTCTTC.

This clone was seen a few times. The rearrangement uses TRBV9 and TRBJ1-6, with a possible D match to TRBD1 (5 bases). Germline V gives CDR1 SGDLS, CDR2 YYNGEE. The CDR3 consists of 14 residues. V was clipped by 1 base and J by 10 bases, with 12 bases between them. As DNA, the CDR3 is TGTGCCAGCAGCGTACAATGGAGGGGCTCACCCCTCCACTTT. Translation: CASSVQWRGSPLHF.

This sequence joins TRBV5-4 and TRBJ2-7; 8 nucleotides align to TRBD2. The CDR3 loop spans 15 amino acids. CDR1 is SGHNT, CDR2 YYREEE, per germline (reference sequence). V was clipped by 0 bases and J by 6 bases; unmatched bases: 8. The chain's CDR3 is CASSLGSGIISEQYF. The CDR3 DNA reads as TGTGCCAGCAGCTTGGGTAGCGGGATAATAAGCGAGCAGTACTTC.

This clone was picked up a small number of times. The chain combines TRBV9 with TRBJ1-2; 12 bases are a match to TRBD1. Germline CDR1 reads SGDLS; CDR2 reads YYNGEE. With 3 bases clipped from V and 8 bases from J, the junction kept 8 bases outside the gene matches. The CDR3 is made up of 15 amino acids. The CDR3: CASSAPGTGGWGYTF. In nucleotides, the CDR3 is TGTGCCAGCAGCGCACCCGGGACAGGGGGCTGGGGCTACACCTTC. The whole variable domain, filled in from reference TRBV9 and TRBJ1-2, reads DSGVTQTPKHLITATGQRVTLRCSPRSGDLSVYWYQQSLDQGLQFLIQYYNGEERAKGNILERFSAQQFPDLHSELNLSSLELGDSALYFCASSAPGTGGWGYTFGSGTRLTVV.

This clone was picked up a small number of times. V usage is TRBV6-5 and J usage is TRBJ2-7, with TRBD1 matching 9 bases. CDR1 and CDR2 (germline): MNHEY, SVGAGI. V gave up 4 bases and J gave up 6 bases; unmatched junction bases: 13. The CDR3 is 16 residues long. In DNA form, the CDR3 reads TGTGCCAGCAGTTCTCCCTGGACAGGGGCCTTTGGCGAGCAGTACTTC. Protein: CASSSPWTGAFGEQYF.

DNA for the CDR3: TGCGCCAGCAGTGAGTCGGTCCAGCGAAGGAGGGAGACCCAGTACTTC. Translation: CASSESVQRRRETQYF. The V call is TRBV10-2, the J call TRBJ2-5; possible D gene TRBD2, 5 bases. V was clipped by 0 bases and J by 5 bases, with 16 bases between them. Germline V gene lookup returns CDR1 WSHSY and CDR2 SAAADI. The CDR3 length is 16 residues.

Comments on this clone: The same CDR3 also results from other DNA sequences found in this sample. The chain uses TRBV5-4 and TRBJ2-1; TRBD1 or TRBD2 may be the D gene (5 bases each). The CDR3 totals 15 residues. V was cut by 8 bases and J by 8 bases, with 23 bases left in between. CDR1 is SGHNT and CDR2 is YYREEE in the germline V gene (reference sequence). CDR3 nucleotide sequence: TGTGCCAGTAGCGCCCCCGAAAGGGGTGCCGATGAGCAGTTCTTC. Translation gives CASSAPERGADEQFF. Variable domain in full (rest from reference TRBV5-4 and TRBJ2-1): ETGVTQSPTHLIKTRGQQVTLRCSSQSGHNTVSWYQQALGQGPQFIFQYYREEENGRGNFPPRFSGLQFPNYSSELNVNALELDDSALYLCASSAPERGADEQFFGPGTRLTVL.

This clone appeared once. The CDR3 DNA sequence: TGTGCCAGCAGCGTAGCAGACACGATAGCCTACGAGCAGTACTTC. Residues: CASSVADTIAYEQYF. The genes are TRBV9 and TRBJ2-7; D is unresolved. This CDR3 comprises 15 residues. V was pared by 0 bases and J by 2 bases, with 12 bases between. In germline, CDR1 is SGDLS, CDR2 YYNGEE. Complete variable domain (other parts from reference TRBV9 and TRBJ2-7): DSGVTQTPKHLITATGQRVTLRCSPRSGDLSVYWYQQSLDQGLQFLIQYYNGEERAKGNILERFSAQQFPDLHSELNLSSLELGDSALYFCASSVADTIAYEQYFGPGTRLTVT.

The chain employs TRBV6-1 and TRBJ2-5, with D possibly TRBD1 on 5 matching bases. This CDR3 comprises 12 residues. In germline, CDR1 is MNHNS, CDR2 SASEGT. The V gene lost 10 bases and the J gene lost 9 bases, with 18 bases spanning the gap. The chain's CDR3 is CAIRSSTQAQYF. CDR3 coding DNA: TGTGCCATCCGAAGTAGCACACAGGCCCAGTACTTC.

The CDR3 coding sequence is TGTGCCAGCAGTGAAGCCCATAGTACTGAAGCTTTCTTT. This translates into CASSEAHSTEAFF. The gene calls are TRBV6-1 and TRBJ1-1, with D unclear. The V gene lost 0 bases and the J gene lost 5 bases, with 7 bases spanning the gap. The CDR3 length is 13 residues. Germline CDR1 and CDR2: MNHNS and SASEGT.

The chain links TRBV5-6 to TRBJ1-2; 12 nucleotides align to TRBD1. J was trimmed by 7 bases and V by 2 bases; bases with no gene match: 9. CDR3 length equals 16 residues. Germline loops: CDR1 SGHDT, CDR2 YYEEEE. The CDR3 here is CASSFLPGQGALGYTF. The CDR3 DNA reads TGTGCCAGCAGCTTCCTTCCGGGACAGGGGGCCCTTGGCTACACCTTC. Filled out from reference TRBV5-6 and TRBJ1-2, the complete variable domain reads DAGVTQSPTHLIKTRGQQVTLRCSPKSGHDTVSWYQQALGQGPQFIFQYYEEEERQRGNFPDRFSGHQFPNYSSELNVNALLLGDSALYLCASSFLPGQGALGYTFGSGTRLTVV.

This rearrangement joins TRBV7-7 to TRBJ2-5, with D tentatively TRBD2 (6 bases). Trimming left V 5 bases short and J 3 bases short, with 10 bases between. The CDR3 totals 13 residues. Germline-derived CDR1 and CDR2 are SSHAT and FNYEAQ (reference sequence). The CDR3 loop is CASSRRLEETQYF. The DNA for the CDR3 is TGTGCCAGCAGCCGGCGACTAGAAGAGACCCAGTACTTC.

The chain couples TRBV19 to TRBJ1-5; TRBD1 is a possible D gene (5 bases). Germline loops: CDR1 LNHDA, CDR2 SQIVND (reference sequence). Trimming removed 5 bases at V and 2 bases at J, with 13 bases between. The CDR3 spans 15 residues. As DNA, the CDR3 is TGTGCCAGTAGTGGGGGGGTTAGCGGCAATCAGCCCCAGCATTTT. Translating it yields CASSGGVSGNQPQHF. The complete variable domain, with remaining parts taken from reference TRBV19 and TRBJ1-5, reads DGGITQSPKYLFRKEGQNVTLSCEQNLNHDAMYWYRQDPGQGLRLIYYSQIVNDFQKGDIAEGYSVSREKKESFPLTVTSAQKNPTAFYLCASSGGVSGNQPQHFGDGTRLSIL.

The genes are TRBV7-2 and TRBJ2-5, with 12 bases that match TRBD2. J lost 4 bases, V lost 5 bases, and 5 bases had no gene match. This CDR3 has 15 amino acids. Germline-derived CDR1 and CDR2 are SGHTA and FQGNSA. The DNA for the CDR3 is TGTGCCAGCAGCCTGCGACTAGCGGGAGTAGAGACCCAGTACTTC. Protein product: CASSLRLAGVETQYF.

The chain recombines TRBV5-1 with TRBJ1-1; D gene unclear. The CDR3 covers 15 residues. Germline-derived CDR1 and CDR2 are SGHRS and YFSETQ. Trimming stripped 3 bases from V and 4 bases from J, with 16 bases between. The CDR3 DNA follows: TGCGCCAGCAGCTCTTTAACAACCTCGGGCACTGAAGCTTTCTTT. Residues: CASSSLTTSGTEAFF.

This chain joins TRBV6-5 and TRBJ1-1; tentatively, D is TRBD1 (5 bases). V lost 7 bases and J lost 1, with 16 bases in between. This CDR3 has 15 amino acids. In germline, CDR1 is MNHEY, CDR2 SVGAGI. Written as DNA, the CDR3 is TGTGCCAGCACCAGACGACAGAGACCGAACACTGAAGCTTTCTTT. Translation gives CASTRRQRPNTEAFF.

The chain joins TRBV27 to TRBJ1-2; the match to TRBD1 covers 7 bases. This CDR3 spans 16 amino acids. Trimming at V came to 5 bases and at J to 4 bases, leaving 13 bases not matched to a gene. The germline V gene encodes CDR1 MNHEY and CDR2 SMNVEV (reference sequence). CDR3 region: CASSLVSTGQTYGYTF. The CDR3 region has the DNA TGTGCCAGCAGTCTAGTGTCAACGGGACAGACCTATGGCTACACCTTC.

This clone was found once. J is TRBJ1-2 and V is TRBV13; D gene uncertain. Between the trimmed V and J ends, which lost 7 bases and 7 bases, there was a span of 16 bases. The germline V gene encodes CDR1 PRHDT and CDR2 FYEKMQ (reference sequence). The CDR3 length is 13 residues. The CDR3 loop is CASTARGEGGYTF. The CDR3 DNA reads TGTGCCAGCACCGCCCGAGGAGAGGGTGGCTACACCTTC.

This clone has a handful of counts. CDR3 in DNA: TGTGCCAGTAGTATTAAGTCTTCGGAGACGGAGCAGTTCTTC. The encoded protein is CASSIKSSETEQFF. V is TRBV19 and J is TRBJ2-1; no clear D gene. The CDR3 loop spans 14 amino acids. V was shortened by 3 bases and J by 10 bases, with 16 bases between the two germline ends. Germline V gene data show CDR1 as LNHDA and CDR2 as SQIVND (reference sequence).

This chain uses TRBV5-1 with TRBJ1-1, with 10 positions matching TRBD1. The ends lost 3 bases at V and 5 bases at J; junction bases unmatched: 1. Germline V CDR1 and CDR2: SGHRS, YFSETQ. The CDR3 loop spans 13 amino acids. The CDR3 nucleotides are TGCGCCAGCAGCTGGACAGGGGGAACTGAAGCTTTCTTT. It specifies CASSWTGGTEAFF.

V gene TRBV19 combines with J gene TRBJ2-5; unclear D gene. Trimming pared 5 bases from V and 5 bases from J, leaving 12 bases between. The CDR3 length is 13 residues. Germline V gives CDR1 LNHDA, CDR2 SQIVND (reference sequence). The CDR3 region is CASSDMVRETQYF. The CDR3 bases are TGTGCCAGTAGTGATATGGTCCGGGAGACCCAGTACTTC.

V is TRBV18 and J is TRBJ2-3; no clear D gene. The V end was cut by 0 bases, the J end by 3 bases, with 4 bases between. Germline V gene data show CDR1 as KGHSH and CDR2 as LQKENI. The CDR3 has 13 amino acids. CDR3 loop: CASSPPLTDTQYF. CDR3 nucleotides: TGTGCCAGCTCACCACCGTTAACAGATACGCAGTATTTT.

V is TRBV29-1 and J is TRBJ1-1; the match to TRBD1 covers 9 bases. The CDR3 spans 13 residues. From germline, CDR1 is SQVTM and CDR2 ANQGSEA. The CDR3 here is CSTGRQGGPEAFF. CDR3 bases: TGCAGTACAGGGAGACAGGGGGGGCCTGAAGCTTTCTTT. Together with reference TRBV29-1 and TRBJ1-1, the CDR3 gives the full variable domain: SAVISQKPSRDICQRGTSLTIQCQVDSQVTMMFWYRQQPGQSLTLIATANQGSEATYESGFVIDKFPISRPNLTFSTLTVSNMSPEDSSIYLCSTGRQGGPEAFFGQGTRLTVV.

This sequence joins TRBV5-1 and TRBJ2-7; D uncertain. The CDR3 sequence is 11 residues long. Germline loops: CDR1 SGHRS, CDR2 YFSETQ. The V end lost 3 bases, the J end lost 6 bases, and 7 bases lay between the germline ends. CDR3 sequence reads: CASSSDTEQYF. DNA for the CDR3: TGCGCCAGCAGCTCAGATACCGAGCAGTACTTC.

V gene TRBV25-1 combines with J gene TRBJ1-3; the match to TRBD1 covers 8 bases. Trimming cost V 4 bases and J 4 bases; bases outside gene matches: 3. Per the germline V gene, CDR1 is MGHDK and CDR2 is SYGVNS. This CDR3 has 14 residues. Here the CDR3 reads CASSAWDRGNTIYF. The CDR3 coding sequence is TGTGCCAGCAGTGCCTGGGACAGGGGAAACACCATATATTTT.